The rows below give T cell receptor beta chains drawn from one sample of a study of blood T cell repertoires in COVID-19. The table came from immunoSEQ multiplex PCR; TCRdb's copy has only in-frame clones and leaves some out. The sample contains 140,000 or so clones, roughly four fifths of which appear only once. The specimen sequenced was PBMCs or T cells enriched from blood (not recorded which). All receptors derive from a woman aged 50 to 60 with acute COVID-19. CDR3s include the opening cysteine and the closing phenylalanine or tryptophan. The D gene is left open where the match is weak. Expanded clones are given a class, and other clones once, few, many or no size at all.

d_gene: TRBD1
j_gene: TRBJ2-1
v_gene: TRBV7-3
abundance: .
CDR3aa: CASSLNPGQERGPYNEQFF
CDR3nt: TGTGCCAGCAGCTTAAACCCCGGACAGGAAAGGGGGCCTTACAATGAGCAGTTCTTC

d_gene: .
j_gene: TRBJ2-3
v_gene: TRBV7-3
abundance: once
CDR3aa: CASSLQFRGDTQYF
CDR3nt: TGTGCCAGCAGCTTACAATTCAGAGGGGATACGCAGTATTTT

d_gene: .
j_gene: TRBJ2-3
v_gene: TRBV10-3
abundance: once
CDR3aa: CAISGGGKDTQYF
CDR3nt: TGTGCCATCAGTGGTGGGGGCAAGGATACGCAGTATTTT

d_gene: TRBD1
j_gene: TRBJ2-2
v_gene: TRBV11-3
abundance: .
CDR3aa: CASSLSGQATGELFF
CDR3nt: TGTGCCAGCAGCTTATCTGGACAGGCCACCGGGGAGCTGTTTTTT

d_gene: .
j_gene: TRBJ2-7
v_gene: TRBV19
abundance: .
CDR3aa: CASSDRGYEQYF
CDR3nt: TGTGCCAGTAGCGATAGAGGTTACGAGCAGTACTTC

d_gene: TRBD1
j_gene: TRBJ2-7
v_gene: TRBV19
abundance: .
CDR3aa: CASSITDRARGEYEQYF
CDR3nt: TGTGCCAGTAGTATAACGGACAGGGCAAGGGGAGAGTACGAGCAGTACTTC

d_gene: TRBD2
j_gene: TRBJ2-7
v_gene: TRBV3-1/TRBV3-2
abundance: .
CDR3aa: CASSQDSTGGSGEQYF
CDR3nt: TGTGCCAGCAGCCAAGATTCGACGGGGGGGAGTGGAGAGCAGTACTTC

d_gene: .
j_gene: TRBJ1-4
v_gene: TRBV10-3
abundance: .
CDR3aa: CAISEDRNEKLFF
CDR3nt: TGTGCCATCAGTGAGGACAGGAATGAAAAACTGTTTTTT

d_gene: TRBD1
j_gene: TRBJ2-7
v_gene: TRBV5-4
abundance: .
CDR3aa: CASSLEGDRGLYEQYF
CDR3nt: TGTGCCAGCAGCTTGGAGGGGGACAGGGGGCTATACGAGCAGTACTTC

d_gene: TRBD1
j_gene: TRBJ2-5
v_gene: TRBV7-9
abundance: .
CDR3aa: CASSPWGTDYQETQYF
CDR3nt: TGTGCCAGCAGCCCTTGGGGGACAGATTATCAAGAGACCCAGTACTTC

d_gene: TRBD1
j_gene: TRBJ1-2
v_gene: TRBV2
abundance: .
CDR3aa: CASRVDRGFDYGYTF
CDR3nt: TGTGCCAGCAGAGTGGACAGGGGATTTGACTATGGCTACACCTTC

d_gene: .
j_gene: TRBJ2-7
v_gene: TRBV21-1
abundance: .
CDR3aa: CASSKVLSAGEQYF
CDR3nt: TGTGCCAGCAGCAAAGTACTATCGGCTGGCGAGCAGTACTTC

d_gene: TRBD2
j_gene: TRBJ2-3
v_gene: TRBV18
abundance: .
CDR3aa: CASSPYSGSLGRNTDTQYF
CDR3nt: TGTGCCAGCTCACCCTATAGCGGGAGCCTCGGGCGTAACACAGATACGCAGTATTTT

d_gene: .
j_gene: TRBJ2-2
v_gene: TRBV3-1/TRBV3-2
abundance: .
CDR3aa: CASSLTTTNTGELFF
CDR3nt: TGTGCCAGCAGCCTAACGACAACGAACACCGGGGAGCTGTTTTTT

d_gene: .
j_gene: TRBJ2-2
v_gene: TRBV30
abundance: .
CDR3aa: CAWCLNYNTGELFF
CDR3nt: TGTGCCTGGTGTCTGAACTACAACACCGGGGAGCTGTTTTTT

d_gene: .
j_gene: TRBJ2-3
v_gene: TRBV2
abundance: .
CDR3aa: CASSTRDLDTDTQYF
CDR3nt: TGTGCCAGCAGTACCAGGGATCTCGACACAGATACGCAGTATTTT

d_gene: .
j_gene: TRBJ1-2
v_gene: TRBV3-1/TRBV3-2
abundance: .
CDR3aa: CASSQVLSYRRDGYTF
CDR3nt: TGTGCCAGCAGCCAAGTACTATCGTACCGACGTGATGGCTACACCTTC

d_gene: TRBD2
j_gene: TRBJ2-1
v_gene: TRBV11-3
abundance: .
CDR3aa: CASSHIAGSSYNEQFF
CDR3nt: TGTGCCAGCAGCCACATAGCGGGGAGCTCCTACAATGAGCAGTTCTTC

d_gene: .
j_gene: TRBJ1-2
v_gene: TRBV5-5
abundance: .
CDR3aa: CASSAARGIENYGYTF
CDR3nt: TGTGCCAGCAGCGCTGCGAGGGGGATAGAAAACTATGGCTACACCTTC

d_gene: .
j_gene: TRBJ1-1
v_gene: TRBV5-1
abundance: .
CDR3aa: CASSPGPGLNTEAFF
CDR3nt: TGCGCCAGCAGCCCCGGTCCGGGGTTGAACACTGAAGCTTTCTTT

d_gene: TRBD2
j_gene: TRBJ2-5
v_gene: TRBV11-2
abundance: .
CDR3aa: CASSLDTPSGRETQYF
CDR3nt: TGTGCCAGCAGCTTAGATACCCCTAGCGGGAGAGAGACCCAGTACTTC

d_gene: TRBD2
j_gene: TRBJ2-1
v_gene: TRBV5-1
abundance: .
CDR3aa: CASSLPSGAYNEQFF
CDR3nt: TGCGCCAGCAGCTTGCCTAGCGGGGCCTACAATGAGCAGTTCTTC

d_gene: .
j_gene: TRBJ2-5
v_gene: TRBV29-1
abundance: .
CDR3aa: CSVEDYGGRGRGETQYF
CDR3nt: TGCAGCGTTGAAGATTACGGCGGCAGGGGAAGGGGAGAGACCCAGTACTTC

d_gene: TRBD1
j_gene: TRBJ1-2
v_gene: TRBV5-1
abundance: .
CDR3aa: CASSSGPGTGGNYGYTF
CDR3nt: TGCGCCAGCAGCTCAGGTCCCGGGACAGGGGGGAACTATGGCTACACCTTC

d_gene: .
j_gene: TRBJ2-1
v_gene: TRBV2
abundance: .
CDR3aa: CASRPLASVNEQFF
CDR3nt: TGTGCCAGCAGGCCCCTAGCATCAGTAAATGAGCAGTTCTTC

d_gene: .
j_gene: TRBJ2-3
v_gene: TRBV6-5
abundance: .
CDR3aa: CASTIGGASTDTQYF
CDR3nt: TGTGCCAGCACTATTGGCGGAGCTAGCACAGATACGCAGTATTTT

d_gene: TRBD2
j_gene: TRBJ2-7
v_gene: TRBV25-1
abundance: .
CDR3aa: CASSGPGLGHYEQYF
CDR3nt: TGTGCCAGCAGTGGACCGGGACTAGGACACTACGAGCAGTACTTC

d_gene: TRBD1
j_gene: TRBJ1-4
v_gene: TRBV9
abundance: .
CDR3aa: CASSGATGIGGTNEKLFF
CDR3nt: TGTGCCAGCAGCGGCGCGACAGGGATCGGAGGTACTAATGAAAAACTGTTTTTT

d_gene: TRBD2
j_gene: TRBJ2-7
v_gene: TRBV6-5
abundance: .
CDR3aa: CASIPGTSSYEQYF
CDR3nt: TGTGCCAGCATTCCAGGGACTAGCTCCTACGAGCAGTACTTC

d_gene: .
j_gene: TRBJ2-3
v_gene: TRBV5-1
abundance: .
CDR3aa: CASSSGTSTDTQYF
CDR3nt: TGCGCCAGCAGCTCCGGGACTAGCACAGATACGCAGTATTTT

d_gene: TRBD2
j_gene: TRBJ2-4
v_gene: TRBV3-1/TRBV3-2
abundance: .
CDR3aa: CASGSGEGRGAKNIQYF
CDR3nt: TGTGCCAGCGGTAGCGGGGAAGGGAGGGGGGCCAAAAACATTCAGTACTTC

d_gene: .
j_gene: TRBJ1-5
v_gene: TRBV6-5
abundance: once
CDR3aa: CASGAREYQPQHF
CDR3nt: TGTGCCAGCGGGGCCAGGGAATATCAGCCCCAGCATTTT

d_gene: .
j_gene: TRBJ1-4
v_gene: TRBV7-9
abundance: once
CDR3aa: CASSLGLSGNSGLIF
CDR3nt: TGTGCCAGCAGCTTGGGTCTTTCCGGGAATAGTGGTCTTATTTTT

d_gene: TRBD2
j_gene: TRBJ2-3
v_gene: TRBV19
abundance: few
CDR3aa: CASSMNRLAGRTDTQYF
CDR3nt: TGTGCCAGTAGTATGAATCGCCTAGCGGGTCGCACAGATACGCAGTATTTT

d_gene: TRBD2
j_gene: TRBJ2-7
v_gene: TRBV7-9
abundance: .
CDR3aa: CASSASGSVNEQYF
CDR3nt: TGTGCCAGCAGCGCAAGCGGGAGTGTCAACGAGCAGTACTTC

d_gene: .
j_gene: TRBJ1-3
v_gene: TRBV19
abundance: .
CDR3aa: CASTRDGNTIYF
CDR3nt: TGTGCCAGTACCAGGGATGGAAACACCATATATTTT

d_gene: TRBD1
j_gene: TRBJ2-2
v_gene: TRBV4-2
abundance: .
CDR3aa: CASSQEAGTGRTGELFF
CDR3nt: TGTGCCAGCAGCCAGGAAGCCGGGACAGGGCGCACCGGGGAGCTGTTTTTT

d_gene: TRBD2
j_gene: TRBJ2-1
v_gene: TRBV7-9
abundance: .
CDR3aa: CASGSAWGASGSLDEQFF
CDR3nt: TGTGCCAGCGGATCAGCATGGGGGGCTAGCGGGAGTTTAGATGAGCAGTTCTTC

d_gene: .
j_gene: TRBJ2-2
v_gene: TRBV27
abundance: .
CDR3aa: CASSFWNTGELFF
CDR3nt: TGTGCCAGCAGTTTCTGGAACACCGGGGAGCTGTTTTTT